The TCR beta chain under discussion was sequenced for a study of blood T cell repertoires in COVID-19. Study-wide context: From T cells, B-cell-depleted T cells, or PBMCs came the material, which was cDNA or gDNA.

Details on this clone: The junction does not match germline at one end; this may be a read error.

Study processing details: Researchers report that nucleated cell counts were estimated from reference gene primer amplification. Sequencing was performed with immunoSEQ multiplex PCR; in TCRdb, only in-frame clones are kept and a portion is missing. V and J calls and clone size follow that table, whereas D and trimming were derived from the DNA. The repertoire holds roughly 200,000 clones, with roughly 90% as singletons. Germline values: CDR1 SNHLY, CDR2 FYNNEI. This CDR3 spans 13 amino acids. The genes are TRBV2 and TRBJ2-7, with a weak D call TRBD1 (5 bases). This receptor was obtained from a woman aged 25 to 45 who had been exposed to COVID-19. The sequencing input was PBMCs or T cells enriched from blood (not recorded which). The DNA for the CDR3 is TGTGCCAGCAGGGAAGGGGCAGTCTACGAGCAGTACTTC. The encoded protein is CASREGAVYEQYF.